This entry lists 26 T cell receptor beta chains sequenced from one sample in a study of cytomegalovirus exposure and HLA in healthy donors. Only in-frame clones appear in the TCRdb table, and some are missing; sequencing was by immunoSEQ multiplex PCR. This table has approximately 100,000 clones, about 94% appearing once. Specimen: PBMCs. Receptors originate from a woman aged 25 to 39 in good health and CMV-seropositive.

The chain is built from TRBV15 and TRBJ1-5; TRBD1 matches 8 bases. V gave up 5 bases and J gave up 4 bases; unmatched junction bases: 10. The CDR3 has 16 residues. Germline lookup yields CDR1 LNHNV and CDR2 YYDKDF (reference sequence). The CDR3 DNA reads TGTGCCACCAGCGGAAAGGGGGACAGGATTAATCAGCCCCAGCATTTT. It translates to CATSGKGDRINQPQHF.

This chain links TRBV19 with TRBJ1-2; D is unclear. Germline CDR1 is LNHDA and CDR2 is SQIVND (reference sequence). V was shortened by 0 bases and J by 5 bases, with 7 bases between the two germline ends. The CDR3 runs 13 residues. The CDR3, as DNA: TGTGCCAGTAGTATAGATAAGCGTTATGGCTACACCTTC. It encodes CASSIDKRYGYTF.

The chain recombines TRBV7-3 with TRBJ1-1, with a tentative D call TRBD1 (5 bases). The CDR3 spans 13 residues. V lost 6 bases and J lost 2, with 10 bases in between. Germline V gene data show CDR1 as SGHTA and CDR2 as FQGTGA. The CDR3 region has the DNA TGTGCCAGCAGTACAGGTACCAACACTGAAGCTTTCTTT. This translates into CASSTGTNTEAFF.

The rearrangement links TRBV9 to TRBJ2-3; a weak D match, TRBD2 (5 bases). V was clipped by 1 base and J by 2 bases, with 11 bases between them. In germline, CDR1 is SGDLS, CDR2 YYNGEE. The CDR3 spans 15 residues. CDR3 in amino acids: CASSVIASNTDTQYF. CDR3 in DNA: TGTGCCAGCAGCGTAATTGCTAGCAACACAGATACGCAGTATTTT. Full variable domain (outside the CDR3, taken from reference TRBV9 and TRBJ2-3): DSGVTQTPKHLITATGQRVTLRCSPRSGDLSVYWYQQSLDQGLQFLIQYYNGEERAKGNILERFSAQQFPDLHSELNLSSLELGDSALYFCASSVIASNTDTQYFGPGTRLTVL.

The genes are TRBV28 and TRBJ2-6, with TRBD1 identical over 11 bases. Germline V gene lookup returns CDR1 MDHEN and CDR2 SYDVKM. Trimming took 2 bases from V and 1 from J; bases not matched to a gene: 10. The CDR3 runs to 20 residues. The CDR3 loop is CASSLIRSRDRGSGANVLTF. CDR3 nucleotides: TGTGCCAGCAGTTTAATACGCTCTCGGGACAGGGGGTCTGGGGCCAACGTCCTGACTTTC.

The V call is TRBV4-2, the J call TRBJ2-2; tentatively, D is TRBD1 (6 bases). The germline CDR1 and CDR2 sequences are LGHNA and YNFKEQ. The ends were cut back, 0 bases at V and 3 bases at J, with 8 bases in the middle. There are 15 residues in the CDR3. CDR3 nucleotides: TGTGCCAGCAGCCAAGATTCAGGGGACACCGGGGAGCTGTTTTTT. Translation gives CASSQDSGDTGELFF.

The V and J genes are TRBV15 and TRBJ2-6; D is ambiguous. CDR1 and CDR2 from the germline V gene are LNHNV and YYDKDF (reference sequence). The CDR3 contains 15 residues. Trimming took off 3 bases at V and 0 bases at J, with 6 bases between the two ends. The CDR3 bases are TGTGCCACCAGCAGGCGGAGCTCTGGGGCCAACGTCCTGACTTTC. This gives the protein CATSRRSSGANVLTF.

In this sample, this clone turned up a few times. V is TRBV19 and J is TRBJ2-1, with 10 bases that match TRBD2. The germline CDR1 and CDR2 sequences are LNHDA and SQIVND (reference sequence). V dropped 4 bases and J dropped 4; count of bases not matched to a gene: 4. CDR3 length: 15 residues. The CDR3 nucleotides read TGTGCCAGTAGTACCCCTAGCGGGAGTTACAATGAGCAGTTCTTC. Its translation is CASSTPSGSYNEQFF.

The J gene is TRBJ2-1, the V gene TRBV4-3, with 7 bases lining up with TRBD2. The CDR3 is made up of 18 amino acids. The germline gives CDR1 LGHNA, CDR2 YSLEER. The trim removed 5 bases at V and 0 bases at J, leaving 13 bases unmatched. The CDR3 loop reads CASSKTARREYSYNEQFF. The CDR3 nucleotides read TGCGCCAGCAGCAAGACAGCACGGCGGGAGTACTCCTACAATGAGCAGTTCTTC.

Turning to this clone: In the same sample, other DNA sequences code for this CDR3. The chain employs TRBV4-1 and TRBJ1-5, with unresolved D. CDR3 length equals 13 residues. The germline gives CDR1 MGHRA, CDR2 YSYEKL. Trimming left V 0 bases short and J 4 bases short, with 4 bases between. For the CDR3, the DNA is TGCGCCAGCAGCCAAGATCGGAATCAGCCCCAGCATTTT. Translating it yields CASSQDRNQPQHF.

This chain connects TRBV19 to TRBJ2-4, with TRBD2 matching over 8 bases. This CDR3 spans 17 amino acids. V trimming: 1 base; J trimming: 0 bases; junction bases outside the gene matches: 5. Per germline, CDR1 LNHDA and CDR2 SQIVND (reference sequence). The CDR3 protein is CASSIGLALRAKNIQYF. CDR3 nucleotides: TGTGCCAGTAGTATAGGACTAGCGTTGAGAGCCAAAAACATTCAGTACTTC.

The chain recombines TRBV5-1 with TRBJ2-3; 10 bases are a match to TRBD2. V shed 4 bases and J 3 bases; nucleotides not matched to a gene: 23. CDR3 length: 21 residues. Germline lookup yields CDR1 SGHRS and CDR2 YFSETQ. CDR3 sequence: CASSLGSGRTPPAGRTDTQYF. The CDR3 bases are TGCGCCAGCAGCCTGGGTAGCGGGAGGACCCCCCCGGCCGGGCGGACAGATACGCAGTATTTT.

J is TRBJ1-3 and V is TRBV4-1, with 9 bases identical to TRBD1. V gave up 3 bases and J gave up 4 bases; unmatched junction bases: 1. CDR1 is MGHRA, CDR2 YSYEKL, per germline. The CDR3 has 14 amino acids. For the CDR3, the DNA is TGCGCCAGCAGCCAGGGGACAGGGGGAAACACCATATATTTT. This sequence encodes CASSQGTGGNTIYF.

The chain has TRBV7-9 and TRBJ1-3; TRBD1 might be the D (6 bases). The V and J ends lost 5 bases and 0 bases respectively, with 14 bases between them. Germline CDR1 reads SEHNR; CDR2 reads FQNEAQ (reference sequence). The CDR3 is 16 residues long. CDR3 bases: TGTGCCAGCAGCGGAACTACAGGGTACTCTGGAAACACCATATATTTT. Amino acid sequence: CASSGTTGYSGNTIYF. The variable domain in full, completed from reference TRBV7-9 and TRBJ1-3, reads DTGVSQNPRHKITKRGQNVTFRCDPISEHNRLYWYRQTLGQGPEFLTYFQNEAQLEKSRLLSDRFSAERPKGSFSTLEIQRTEQGDSAMYLCASSGTTGYSGNTIYFGEGSWLTVV.

This chain connects TRBV29-1 to TRBJ2-5; a possible D gene is TRBD2 (5 bases). Trimming took 5 bases from V and 5 from J, leaving 12 bases between them. Germline V gene lookup returns CDR1 SQVTM and CDR2 ANQGSEA. This CDR3 has 12 amino acids. DNA of the CDR3: TGCAGCGTTAGGGTAACGGGGGAGACCCAGTACTTC. It is translated as CSVRVTGETQYF.

The chain has TRBV9 and TRBJ2-7, with a tentative D call TRBD1 (5 bases). The germline V gene has CDR1 SGDLS and CDR2 YYNGEE. The ends were cut back, 4 bases at V and 3 bases at J, with 14 bases in the middle. The CDR3 spans 14 residues. CDR3 sequence: CASSPKIGDYEQYF. The CDR3 DNA is TGTGCCAGCAGCCCTAAGATAGGGGACTACGAGCAGTACTTC.

The gene calls are TRBV5-4 and TRBJ2-7, with D perhaps TRBD2 (6 bases). V was pared by 2 bases and J by 3 bases, with 12 bases between. Looked up from germline, CDR1 is SGHNT and CDR2 is YYREEE (reference sequence). The CDR3 spans 14 residues. The CDR3 loop is CASSLTGTHYEQYF. The CDR3 coding sequence is TGTGCCAGCAGCTTAACCGGGACTCACTACGAGCAGTACTTC.

This chain uses TRBV4-3 with TRBJ1-2; 8 nucleotides line up with TRBD1. V shed 1 base and J 6 bases; nucleotides not matched to a gene: 10. Germline V CDR1 and CDR2: LGHNA, YSLEER. The CDR3 runs to 16 residues. In DNA, the CDR3 is TGCGCCAGCAGCCAAGTTCAGGGGGCAAGGGGCGATGGCTACACCTTC. Its protein is CASSQVQGARGDGYTF.

The chain employs TRBV7-6 and TRBJ1-2; 7 bases line up with TRBD1. J gave up 6 bases and V 5 bases, and 3 bases lay outside the gene matches. The CDR3 runs to 12 residues. Germline V gene sequence: CDR1 SGHVS, CDR2 FNYEAQ. The CDR3 loop reads CASSHGTDGYTF. CDR3 coding DNA: TGTGCCAGCAGCCACGGGACAGATGGCTACACCTTC.

The genes are TRBV5-1 and TRBJ2-5, with 12 bases fitting TRBD2. CDR3 length: 15 amino acids. The germline V gene encodes CDR1 SGHRS and CDR2 YFSETQ. V lost 4 bases and J lost 1; bases outside the gene matches: 2. The CDR3: CASSKGLAGQETQYF. CDR3 DNA: TGCGCCAGCAGCAAGGGACTAGCGGGCCAAGAGACCCAGTACTTC.

The chain has TRBV7-2 and TRBJ2-5; D may be TRBD1 (7 bases). This CDR3 region has 17 residues. V was cut by 7 bases and J by 5 bases, with 26 bases left in between. The germline V gene encodes CDR1 SGHTA and CDR2 FQGNSA. The CDR3: CASTRDSRRFGGETQYF. CDR3 nucleotide sequence: TGTGCCAGCACTCGGGACAGTCGGAGGTTTGGAGGGGAGACCCAGTACTTC.

The gene calls are TRBV19 and TRBJ2-2, with D tentatively TRBD2 (6 bases). The ends were cut back, 4 bases at V and 6 bases at J, with 12 bases in the middle. Per the germline V gene, CDR1 is LNHDA and CDR2 is SQIVND (reference sequence). CDR3 length: 14 amino acids. The CDR3 DNA is TGTGCCAGTAGTACCTCCGGGACTCCCGGGGAGCTGTTTTTT. This translates into CASSTSGTPGELFF.

This clone was counted a single time. This chain uses TRBV9 with TRBJ2-1; D is unresolved. Germline V gene lookup returns CDR1 SGDLS and CDR2 YYNGEE. This CDR3 has 16 residues. V was clipped by 0 bases and J by 1 base, with 11 bases between them. CDR3 in DNA: TGTGCCAGCAGCGTAGAAAACAGCCTTTCCTACAATGAGCAGTTCTTC. This sequence encodes CASSVENSLSYNEQFF.

The rearrangement joins TRBV6-6 to TRBJ2-7; 10 nucleotides line up with TRBD1. The V and J ends lost 5 bases and 5 bases, in that order; junction bases with no gene match: 9. The CDR3 contains 15 residues. Germline loops: CDR1 MNHNY, CDR2 SVGAGI (reference sequence). The CDR3 nucleotides read TGTGCCAGCAGTCTGGACAGGGGGAGCGGAAACGAGCAGTACTTC. Translation gives CASSLDRGSGNEQYF.

The chain carries TRBV28 and TRBJ2-3; 7 bases match TRBD2. Trimming removed 4 bases from V and 2 bases from J; junction bases left unmatched: 6. CDR3 size: 15 residues. CDR1 is MDHEN, CDR2 SYDVKM, per germline. The CDR3 nucleotides are TGTGCCAGCAGTTCCCCGACTAGCAACACAGATACGCAGTATTTT. This encodes CASSSPTSNTDTQYF.

The chain has TRBV28 and TRBJ2-7; D is unclear. The CDR3 is 12 amino acids. From germline, CDR1 is MDHEN and CDR2 SYDVKM. V was pared by 3 bases and J by 7 bases, with 10 bases between. DNA for the CDR3: TGTGCCAGCAGTTTGGCAATCGGGGAGCAGTACTTC. Translating gives CASSLAIGEQYF. Full variable domain (rest looked up from reference TRBV28 and TRBJ2-7): DVKVTQSSRYLVKRTGEKVFLECVQDMDHENMFWYRQDPGLGLRLIYFSYDVKMKEKGDIPEGYSVSREKKERFSLILESASTNQTSMYLCASSLAIGEQYFGPGTRLTVT.